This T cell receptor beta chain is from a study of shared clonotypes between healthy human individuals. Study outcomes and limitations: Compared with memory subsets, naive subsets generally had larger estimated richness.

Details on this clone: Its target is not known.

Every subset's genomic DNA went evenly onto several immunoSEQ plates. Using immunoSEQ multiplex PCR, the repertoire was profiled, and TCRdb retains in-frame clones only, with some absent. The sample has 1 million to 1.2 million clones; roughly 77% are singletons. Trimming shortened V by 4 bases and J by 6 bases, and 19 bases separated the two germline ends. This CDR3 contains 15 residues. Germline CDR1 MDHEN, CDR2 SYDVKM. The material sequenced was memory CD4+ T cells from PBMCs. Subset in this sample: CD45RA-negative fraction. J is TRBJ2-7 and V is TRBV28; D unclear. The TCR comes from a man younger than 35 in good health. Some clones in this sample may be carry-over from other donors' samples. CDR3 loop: CASSWSEIQAGEQYF. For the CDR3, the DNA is TGTGCCAGCAGTTGGAGTGAAATCCAGGCAGGCGAGCAGTACTTC.